This T cell receptor (beta chain) originates from a study of blood T cell repertoires in COVID-19. For the study at large: Samples came from the United States, Italy and Spain, spanning acute and convalescent COVID-19.

This CDR3 comprises 16 residues. J gave up 7 bases and V 0 bases, and 9 bases lay outside the gene matches. Germline CDR1 is MGHRA and CDR2 is YSYEKL. Seattle's cohort entered during active infection and was followed longitudinally. In the source study's methods: The authors estimated nucleated cell counts from reference gene primer amplification. Some clones are missing from TCRdb's copy, which holds only in-frame ones; the method was immunoSEQ multiplex PCR. V and J calls and clone size are given by that table; D and trimming were obtained from the DNA. This table has 350,000 to 400,000 clones, 86% appearing once.

The clonotype was recovered from an older woman with COVID-19, enrolled during active disease. This chain joins TRBV4-1 and TRBJ2-1, with 7 bases fitting TRBD2. Sequenced material: peripheral blood. The CDR3 region is CASSQEDRGGDNEQFF. CDR3 in DNA: TGCGCCAGCAGCCAAGAGGATAGGGGAGGGGATAATGAGCAGTTCTTC.